This TCR beta chain was recovered during a study of response to subunit inactivated influenza vaccine. There are a few counts of this clonotype. Each CDR3 protein gets one entry after TCRdb re-called the RT-PCR reads with MiXCR. In the table there are under 800,000 distinct CDR3 sequences, more than 11% of which are singletons. The CDR3 has 15 residues. The germline V gene has CDR1 SGHAT and CDR2 FQNNGV. J lost 5 bases, V lost 4 bases, and 9 bases had no gene match. This sequence joins TRBV11-2 and TRBJ2-7, with 9 nucleotides matching TRBD1. This specimen was PBMCs from blood, taken roughly 2 weeks before vaccination. The sequence was obtained from a man aged 50 to 59 who received an inactivated influenza vaccine. The CDR3 loop reads CASSSRGQGLHEQYF. The CDR3 nucleotides read TGTGCCAGCAGCTCCCGGGGACAGGGACTACACGAGCAGTACTTC. Together with reference TRBV11-2 and TRBJ2-7, the CDR3 gives the full variable domain: EAGVAQSPRYKIIEKRQSVAFWCNPISGHATLYWYQQILGQGPKLLIQFQNNGVVDDSQLPKDRFSAERLKGVDSTLKIQPAKLEDSAVYLCASSSRGQGLHEQYFGPGTRLTVT.